A single sample is the source of the 17 T cell receptor beta chains below, sequenced in a study of OX40 agonist ivuxolimab in advanced cancers. Measured with immunoSEQ multiplex PCR; TCRdb has only the in-frame clones, and not every one. The sample contains approximately 100,000 clones, 87% of which appear only once. The sample in question was CD4+ or CD8+ T cells sorted from blood, obtained in a trial of the OX40 agonist ivuxolimab. The origin of the receptors is an adult with an advanced solid tumor such as melanoma, head and neck, liver or kidney cancer.

This chain links TRBV18 with TRBJ2-3; 7 bases are a match to TRBD2. Germline V gives CDR1 KGHSH, CDR2 LQKENI. V was pared by 6 bases and J by 2 bases, with 8 bases of the junction left unmatched. The CDR3 runs to 15 residues. CDR3 region: CASSPSGGNTDTQYF. The CDR3 bases are TGTGCCAGCTCCCCCTCCGGGGGGAACACAGATACGCAGTATTTT.

The rearrangement links TRBV5-6 to TRBJ1-4; D gene uncertain. Germline V gives CDR1 SGHDT, CDR2 YYEEEE. V was cut by 0 bases and J by 7 bases, with 7 bases left in between. The CDR3 has 13 amino acids. CDR3 sequence: CASSLGTLEKLFF. CDR3 in DNA: TGTGCCAGCAGCTTGGGGACTCTTGAAAAACTGTTTTTT.

The chain joins TRBV2 to TRBJ1-3; the D gene is possibly TRBD1 (5 bases). The CDR3 runs to 15 residues. Germline-derived CDR1 and CDR2 are SNHLY and FYNNEI. Trimming pared 7 bases from V and 2 bases from J, leaving 15 bases between. The CDR3: CASIRTGDAGNTIYF. The CDR3 nucleotides are TGTGCCAGCATCAGGACGGGGGACGCTGGAAACACCATATATTTT. Together with reference TRBV2 and TRBJ1-3, the CDR3 gives the full variable domain: EPEVTQTPSHQVTQMGQEVILRCVPISNHLYFYWYRQILGQKVEFLVSFYNNEISEKSEIFDDQFSVERPDGSNFTLKIRSTKLEDSAMYFCASIRTGDAGNTIYFGEGSWLTVV.

The CDR3 DNA follows: TGTGCCAGCAGCTTGACTTGGGGAATTGGAAACACCATATATTTT. This gives the protein CASSLTWGIGNTIYF. The chain recombines TRBV11-2 with TRBJ1-3; D uncertain. Looked up from germline, CDR1 is SGHAT and CDR2 is FQNNGV. The V and J ends lost 3 bases and 3 bases respectively, with 12 bases between them. The length of the CDR3 is 15 residues. Using reference TRBV11-2 and TRBJ1-3 for the parts outside the CDR3, the full variable domain is EAGVAQSPRYKIIEKRQSVAFWCNPISGHATLYWYQQILGQGPKLLIQFQNNGVVDDSQLPKDRFSAERLKGVDSTLKIQPAKLEDSAVYLCASSLTWGIGNTIYFGEGSWLTVV.

The chain recombines TRBV18 with TRBJ1-4; D not certain. Trimming pared 6 bases from V and 8 bases from J, leaving 16 bases between. The CDR3 has 14 amino acids. CDR1 and CDR2 (germline): KGHSH, LQKENI. CDR3 coding DNA: TGTGCCAGCTCCTCCGACACGGGGAGAGAAAAACTGTTTTTT. Its protein is CASSSDTGREKLFF.

J is TRBJ1-6 and V is TRBV9; no definite D call. Deletions cut 0 bases from V and 0 bases from J, with 4 bases between. The CDR3 extends over 15 amino acids. From germline, CDR1 is SGDLS and CDR2 YYNGEE. The CDR3 loop is CASSVDISYNSPLHF. The CDR3 DNA reads TGTGCCAGCAGCGTAGATATCTCCTATAATTCACCCCTCCACTTT.

The genes are TRBV6-1 and TRBJ1-1; 8 bases align to TRBD1. Looked up from germline, CDR1 is MNHNS and CDR2 is SASEGT. V shed 6 bases and J 3 bases; nucleotides not matched to a gene: 6. CDR3 length equals 14 residues. CDR3 in DNA: TGTGCCAGCAGGGATACAGGGGGATACACTGAAGCTTTCTTT. The encoded protein is CASRDTGGYTEAFF.

The V call is TRBV27, the J call TRBJ2-3; D might be TRBD1 or TRBD2, each matching 5 bases. The CDR3 totals 14 residues. Germline V gene sequence: CDR1 MNHEY, CDR2 SMNVEV (reference sequence). The V end was cut by 4 bases, the J end by 6 bases, with 14 bases between. CDR3 region: CASSSRVEGDTQYF. CDR3 nucleotides: TGTGCCAGCAGTTCCAGGGTTGAGGGGGATACGCAGTATTTT.

The chain couples TRBV6-1 to TRBJ1-2; no clear D. Trimming cost V 5 bases and J 8 bases, with 15 bases left between them. Germline CDR1 MNHNS, CDR2 SASEGT. This CDR3 has 13 amino acids. For the CDR3, the DNA is TGTGCCAGCAGTACGGGCTTCAAGTCCGGCTACACCTTC. The encoded protein is CASSTGFKSGYTF.

The rearrangement uses TRBV10-3 and TRBJ2-5; the D is unclear. Germline loops: CDR1 ENHRY, CDR2 SYGVKD. This CDR3 has 11 residues. Trimming pared 6 bases from V and 1 base from J, leaving 3 bases between. CDR3 in amino acids: CAIRSQETQYF. CDR3 coding DNA: TGTGCCATCAGGAGCCAAGAGACCCAGTACTTC.

This chain uses TRBV19 with TRBJ1-5; D call uncertain. CDR1 and CDR2 from the germline V gene are LNHDA and SQIVND (reference sequence). Trimming took 7 bases from V and 4 from J, leaving 11 bases between them. The length of the CDR3 is 13 residues. CDR3 DNA: TGTGCCAGTACAGCCACCACAAATCAGCCCCAGCATTTT. It specifies CASTATTNQPQHF.

Only one count was recorded for this clone. The chain has TRBV7-2 and TRBJ1-5; D ambiguous. The germline V gene encodes CDR1 SGHTA and CDR2 FQGNSA. This CDR3 comprises 12 residues. The V and J ends lost 5 bases and 3 bases respectively, with 5 bases between them. The CDR3 DNA reads TGTGCCAGCAGCATGCTCAATCAGCCCCAGCATTTT. It is translated as CASSMLNQPQHF.

The J gene is TRBJ1-2, the V gene TRBV6-5; a possible D gene is TRBD1 (5 bases). Trimming took 6 bases from V and 8 from J, leaving 16 bases between them. There are 13 residues in the CDR3. Germline CDR1 is MNHEY and CDR2 is SVGAGI. The CDR3 DNA follows: TGTGCCAGCAGATATCATCAGGGTAACGGCTACACCTTC. Its translation: CASRYHQGNGYTF.

This clone was recorded once. The rearrangement joins TRBV29-1 to TRBJ2-5; the D gene is possibly TRBD1 (8 bases). The V end was cut by 8 bases, the J end by 5 bases, with 18 bases between. Looked up from germline, CDR1 is SQVTM and CDR2 is ANQGSEA. The CDR3 is 13 amino acids. The CDR3 DNA sequence: TGCAGCTTCGGACAGGGAGGGGGGGAGACCCAGTACTTC. It yields the protein CSFGQGGGETQYF.

As concerns this clone: One junction end disagrees with the germline gene, perhaps due to a read error. The chain joins TRBV6-6 to TRBJ1-4; D might be TRBD1 (5 bases). Germline V CDR1 and CDR2: MNHNY, SVGAGI (reference sequence). CDR3 length: 12 amino acids. The CDR3 protein is CASSPLSTAKQF. The CDR3 DNA follows: TGTGCCAGCAGCCCCCTTTCGACAGCTAAGCAATTT.

The chain carries TRBV9 and TRBJ1-2; maybe TRBD1 (6 bases). V was shortened by 0 bases and J by 8 bases, with 11 bases between the two germline ends. Germline assignment: CDR1 SGDLS and CDR2 YYNGEE. The CDR3 extends over 13 amino acids. The CDR3 DNA is TGTGCCAGCAGCGTAGGGACAGTGGGGGGCTACACCTTC. This gives the protein CASSVGTVGGYTF.

This sequence joins TRBV6-5 and TRBJ1-2, with 9 bases matching TRBD1. CDR1 and CDR2 from the germline V gene are MNHEY and SVGAGI. V lost 0 bases, J lost 5 bases, and 4 bases stayed unmatched. The CDR3 contains 15 residues. CDR3 residues: CASSYSMTGGYGYTF. In nucleotides, the CDR3 is TGTGCCAGCAGTTACTCTATGACAGGGGGGTATGGCTACACCTTC.